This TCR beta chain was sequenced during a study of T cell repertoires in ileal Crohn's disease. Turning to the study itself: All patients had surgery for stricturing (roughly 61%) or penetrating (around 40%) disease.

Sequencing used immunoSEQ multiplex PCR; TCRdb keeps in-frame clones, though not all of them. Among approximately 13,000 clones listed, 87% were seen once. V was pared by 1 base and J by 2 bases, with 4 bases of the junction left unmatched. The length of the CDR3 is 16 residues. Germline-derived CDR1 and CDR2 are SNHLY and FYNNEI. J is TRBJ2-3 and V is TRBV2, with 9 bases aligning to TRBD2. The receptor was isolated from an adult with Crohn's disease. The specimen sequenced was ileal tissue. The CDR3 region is CASSEGLAGLTDTQYF. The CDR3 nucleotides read TGTGCCAGCAGTGAAGGGCTAGCGGGACTCACAGATACGCAGTATTTT. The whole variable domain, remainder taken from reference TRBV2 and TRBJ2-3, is EPEVTQTPSHQVTQMGQEVILRCVPISNHLYFYWYRQILGQKVEFLVSFYNNEISEKSEIFDDQFSVERPDGSNFTLKIRSTKLEDSAMYFCASSEGLAGLTDTQYFGPGTRLTVL.